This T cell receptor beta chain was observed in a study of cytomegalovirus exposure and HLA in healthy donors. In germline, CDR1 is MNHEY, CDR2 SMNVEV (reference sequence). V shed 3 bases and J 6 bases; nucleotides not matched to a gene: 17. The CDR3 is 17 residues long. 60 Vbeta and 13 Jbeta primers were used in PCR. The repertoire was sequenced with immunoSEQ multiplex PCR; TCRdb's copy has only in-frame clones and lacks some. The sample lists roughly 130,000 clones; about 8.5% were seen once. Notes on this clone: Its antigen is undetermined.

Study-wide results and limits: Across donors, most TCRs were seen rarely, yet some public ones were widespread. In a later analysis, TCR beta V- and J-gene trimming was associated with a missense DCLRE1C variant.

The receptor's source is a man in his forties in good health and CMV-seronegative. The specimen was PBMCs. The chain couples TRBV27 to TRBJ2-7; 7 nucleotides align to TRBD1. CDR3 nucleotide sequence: TGTGCCAGCAGTTTTAATCCTCGACAGGGCCCCATGGTCGAGCAGTACTTC. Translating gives CASSFNPRQGPMVEQYF.